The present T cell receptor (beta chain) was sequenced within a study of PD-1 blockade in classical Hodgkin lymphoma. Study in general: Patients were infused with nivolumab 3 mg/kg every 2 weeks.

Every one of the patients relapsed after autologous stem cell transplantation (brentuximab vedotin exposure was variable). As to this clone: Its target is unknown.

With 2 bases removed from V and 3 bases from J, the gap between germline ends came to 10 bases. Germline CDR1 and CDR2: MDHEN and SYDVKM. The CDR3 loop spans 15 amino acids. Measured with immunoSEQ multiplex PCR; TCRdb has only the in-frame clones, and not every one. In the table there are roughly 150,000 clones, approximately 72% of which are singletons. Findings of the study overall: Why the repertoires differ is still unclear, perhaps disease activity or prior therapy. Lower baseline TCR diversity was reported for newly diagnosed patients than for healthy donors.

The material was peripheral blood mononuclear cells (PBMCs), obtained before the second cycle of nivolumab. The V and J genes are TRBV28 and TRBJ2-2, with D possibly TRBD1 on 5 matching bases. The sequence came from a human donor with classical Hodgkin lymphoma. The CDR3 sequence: CASSLRTSDTGELFF. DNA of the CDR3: TGTGCCAGCAGTTTAAGGACAAGCGACACCGGGGAGCTGTTTTTT.